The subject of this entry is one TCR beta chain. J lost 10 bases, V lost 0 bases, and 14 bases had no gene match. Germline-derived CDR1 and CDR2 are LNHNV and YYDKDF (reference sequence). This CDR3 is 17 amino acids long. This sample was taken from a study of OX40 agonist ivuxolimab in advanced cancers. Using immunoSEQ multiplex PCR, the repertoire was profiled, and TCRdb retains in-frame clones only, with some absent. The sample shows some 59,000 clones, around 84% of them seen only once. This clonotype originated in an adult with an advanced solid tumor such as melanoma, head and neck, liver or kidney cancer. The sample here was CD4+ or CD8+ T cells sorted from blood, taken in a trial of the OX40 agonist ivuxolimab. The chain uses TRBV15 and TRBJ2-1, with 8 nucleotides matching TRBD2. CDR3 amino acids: CATSRDSTRGARGEQFF. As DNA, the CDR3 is TGTGCCACCAGCAGAGATAGTACGCGGGGGGCACGTGGAGAGCAGTTCTTC.